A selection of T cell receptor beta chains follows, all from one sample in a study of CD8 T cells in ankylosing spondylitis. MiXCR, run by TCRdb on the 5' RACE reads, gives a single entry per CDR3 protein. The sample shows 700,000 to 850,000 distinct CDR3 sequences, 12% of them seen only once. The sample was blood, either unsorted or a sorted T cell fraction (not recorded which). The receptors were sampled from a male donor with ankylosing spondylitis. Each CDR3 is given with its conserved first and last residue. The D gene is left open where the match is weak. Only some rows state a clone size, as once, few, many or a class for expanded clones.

CDR3 DNA: TGTGCCAGCAGTTTTAGCGGGAGGGGGTCCTACAATGAGCAGTTCTTC
CDR3 protein: CASSFSGRGSYNEQFF
J gene: TRBJ2-1
clone size: -
V gene: TRBV27
D gene: TRBD2

CDR3 DNA: TGCAGTGCTAGAGAAAGGCGCCTCGGGTTTTACACCTTC
CDR3 protein: CSARERRLGFYTF
J gene: TRBJ1-2
clone size: few
V gene: TRBV20-1
D gene: -

CDR3 DNA: TGTGCCAGCAGGCCCCTGGGGGAGAATGAAAAACTGTTTTTT
CDR3 protein: CASRPLGENEKLFF
J gene: TRBJ1-4
clone size: few
V gene: TRBV6-1
D gene: -

CDR3 DNA: TGCGCCAGCAGCTCGACTAGCGGGAACACCGGGGAGCTGTTTTTT
CDR3 protein: CASSSTSGNTGELFF
J gene: TRBJ2-2
clone size: -
V gene: TRBV5-1
D gene: TRBD2

CDR3 DNA: TGTGCCAGCAGTTTCCGTGGGTATGACTACACCTTC
CDR3 protein: CASSFRGYDYTF
J gene: TRBJ1-2
clone size: -
V gene: TRBV6-5
D gene: -

CDR3 DNA: TGTGCCAGCAGCTTAGTATTGGGATACACTGAAGCTTTCTTT
CDR3 protein: CASSLVLGYTEAFF
J gene: TRBJ1-1
clone size: -
V gene: TRBV11-2
D gene: -

CDR3 DNA: TGCGCCAGCAGCCAAGCCCTACCCACACAGGTCCCCTTGTCCTACGAGCAGTACTTC
CDR3 protein: CASSQALPTQVPLSYEQYF
J gene: TRBJ2-7
clone size: few
V gene: TRBV4-3
D gene: -

CDR3 DNA: TGTGCCAGCAGCGTAGCGGGGGGACCGCCAAACACCGGGGAGCTGTTTTTT
CDR3 protein: CASSVAGGPPNTGELFF
J gene: TRBJ2-2
clone size: once
V gene: TRBV9
D gene: TRBD2

CDR3 DNA: TGTGCCAGCAGCTTAGTTCGGGGGGAGAACGAGCAGTACTTC
CDR3 protein: CASSLVRGENEQYF
J gene: TRBJ2-7
clone size: few
V gene: TRBV7-2
D gene: TRBD2

CDR3 DNA: TGTGCCAGCAGCCCTAACGCGGGGGGCGGTAGGGACGAGCAGTACTTC
CDR3 protein: CASSPNAGGGRDEQYF
J gene: TRBJ2-7
clone size: -
V gene: TRBV7-2
D gene: TRBD2

CDR3 DNA: TGTGCCAGCAGTGACACCCGGGGCACCGGGGAGCTGTTTTTT
CDR3 protein: CASSDTRGTGELFF
J gene: TRBJ2-2
clone size: -
V gene: TRBV6-1
D gene: -

CDR3 DNA: TGTGCCACCCAGACCACCCTTAGCACAGATACGCAGTATTTT
CDR3 protein: CATQTTLSTDTQYF
J gene: TRBJ2-3
clone size: -
V gene: TRBV6-1
D gene: -

CDR3 DNA: TGTGCCAGCAGCTTCCGGGTGCAATCCTACGAGCAGTACTTC
CDR3 protein: CASSFRVQSYEQYF
J gene: TRBJ2-7
clone size: -
V gene: TRBV5-6
D gene: -

CDR3 DNA: TGTGCCAGCAGCTCAGACAGGGTATCCGGGGAGCTGTTTTTT
CDR3 protein: CASSSDRVSGELFF
J gene: TRBJ2-2
clone size: -
V gene: TRBV7-2
D gene: TRBD1

CDR3 DNA: TGTGCCAGCAGTTACTCGGGACAGAGTAATTCACCCCTCCACTTT
CDR3 protein: CASSYSGQSNSPLHF
J gene: TRBJ1-6
clone size: few
V gene: TRBV6-5
D gene: TRBD1

CDR3 DNA: TGTGCCAGCAGCTTAAGTCAGGGAGGGACCCAGTACTTC
CDR3 protein: CASSLSQGGTQYF
J gene: TRBJ2-5
clone size: few
V gene: TRBV7-3
D gene: -

CDR3 DNA: TGTGCCACCAGCAGAGGGGCGGGAGTATACGAGCAGTACTTC
CDR3 protein: CATSRGAGVYEQYF
J gene: TRBJ2-7
clone size: many
V gene: TRBV15
D gene: TRBD2

CDR3 DNA: TGCAGTGCTAGAGGGGGCCCGCAATGGACGAAGCAGTTCTTC
CDR3 protein: CSARGGPQWTKQFF
J gene: TRBJ2-1
clone size: -
V gene: TRBV20-1
D gene: -

CDR3 DNA: TGTGCCAGCAGTTCGCTCGGGGACACTGAAGCTTTCTTT
CDR3 protein: CASSSLGDTEAFF
J gene: TRBJ1-1
clone size: many
V gene: TRBV6-5
D gene: -

CDR3 DNA: TGTGCCATCAAGCCGAGGACGGGGAACACTGAAGCTTTCTTT
CDR3 protein: CAIKPRTGNTEAFF
J gene: TRBJ1-1
clone size: -
V gene: TRBV10-3
D gene: -

CDR3 DNA: TGTGCCAGCAGCCAATCGATCGAGCAGTACTTC
CDR3 protein: CASSQSIEQYF
J gene: TRBJ2-7
clone size: many
V gene: TRBV7-2
D gene: -

CDR3 DNA: TGTGCCAGCAGTGAAAGGGGGGACAGGGGGCAAGATACGCAGTATTTT
CDR3 protein: CASSERGDRGQDTQYF
J gene: TRBJ2-3
clone size: few
V gene: TRBV6-1
D gene: TRBD1

CDR3 DNA: TGCAGTGGCGCAGGACACCAAGAGACCCAGTACTTC
CDR3 protein: CSGAGHQETQYF
J gene: TRBJ2-5
clone size: -
V gene: TRBV20-1
D gene: -

CDR3 DNA: TGTGCCAGCAGCCAAGAGCACAGAGAAAAACTGTTTTTT
CDR3 protein: CASSQEHREKLFF
J gene: TRBJ1-4
clone size: -
V gene: TRBV4-2
D gene: -

CDR3 DNA: TGTGCAAGTCGCTTACCCTTTGGGGCAGGTGGGCGTGATGGCTACACCTTC
CDR3 protein: CASRLPFGAGGRDGYTF
J gene: TRBJ1-2
clone size: -
V gene: TRBV12-2
D gene: -

CDR3 DNA: TGCAGTGCTAGTAGGGGGACGAACACTGAAGCTTTCTTT
CDR3 protein: CSASRGTNTEAFF
J gene: TRBJ1-1
clone size: few
V gene: TRBV20-1
D gene: -

CDR3 DNA: TGTGCCAGCAGTTTAATCCCGGGAGGGGAGACCCAGTACTTC
CDR3 protein: CASSLIPGGETQYF
J gene: TRBJ2-5
clone size: few
V gene: TRBV12-3/TRBV12-4
D gene: TRBD2

CDR3 DNA: TGTGCCAGCAGCTTGGCCCCTAGCGGGGGCTCCGAGCAGTTCTTC
CDR3 protein: CASSLAPSGGSEQFF
J gene: TRBJ2-1
clone size: few
V gene: TRBV5-6
D gene: TRBD2

CDR3 DNA: TGTGCCAGCAGTTGGACAGGGGGCGCATCGGCTTGGGAGCAGTACTTC
CDR3 protein: CASSWTGGASAWEQYF
J gene: TRBJ2-7
clone size: -
V gene: TRBV12-3/TRBV12-4
D gene: TRBD1

CDR3 DNA: TGTGCCAGCAGCTTAGCTGACAGGGGGTCCCTGGGCACTGAAGCTTTCTTT
CDR3 protein: CASSLADRGSLGTEAFF
J gene: TRBJ1-1
clone size: many
V gene: TRBV7-6
D gene: TRBD1

CDR3 DNA: TGTGCCAGCAGCCAACAGAATTATGGCTACACCTTC
CDR3 protein: CASSQQNYGYTF
J gene: TRBJ1-2
clone size: many
V gene: TRBV4-2
D gene: -

CDR3 DNA: TGCAGTGCTAGGGAAAGAGGACAGCCGTATGGCTACACCTTC
CDR3 protein: CSARERGQPYGYTF
J gene: TRBJ1-2
clone size: -
V gene: TRBV20-1
D gene: -

CDR3 DNA: TGTGCCAGCAGTTTCAGGGGGTACGCGGGAGGGACCACAGATACGCAGTATTTT
CDR3 protein: CASSFRGYAGGTTDTQYF
J gene: TRBJ2-3
clone size: -
V gene: TRBV27
D gene: TRBD2

CDR3 DNA: TGCAGTGCTCGGGGGGAGGGGCGATACAATGAGCAGTTCTTC
CDR3 protein: CSARGEGRYNEQFF
J gene: TRBJ2-1
clone size: -
V gene: TRBV20-1
D gene: TRBD2

CDR3 DNA: TGTGCCAGCAGTCCCGGGACCGTGGTATTCGGCTACACCTTC
CDR3 protein: CASSPGTVVFGYTF
J gene: TRBJ1-2
clone size: -
V gene: TRBV12-3/TRBV12-4
D gene: -

CDR3 DNA: TGTGCCATCAGTACCTCACTAGCGGGGGGGCTTAGCTCCTACAATGAGCAGTTCTTC
CDR3 protein: CAISTSLAGGLSSYNEQFF
J gene: TRBJ2-1
clone size: -
V gene: TRBV10-3
D gene: TRBD2

CDR3 DNA: TGTGCCAGCAGCTTAATAACAAGAGAACGCGGGGAGCTGTTTTTT
CDR3 protein: CASSLITRERGELFF
J gene: TRBJ2-2
clone size: few
V gene: TRBV7-8
D gene: -

CDR3 DNA: TGTGCCAGCAGTTTCTTCCGGGACGGAAGCATGAACACTGAAGCTTTCTTT
CDR3 protein: CASSFFRDGSMNTEAFF
J gene: TRBJ1-1
clone size: -
V gene: TRBV12-3/TRBV12-4
D gene: -

CDR3 DNA: TGCAGTGCCCAGTCGGCTAGCGGGTGGTTGAATGAGCAGTTCTTC
CDR3 protein: CSAQSASGWLNEQFF
J gene: TRBJ2-1
clone size: many
V gene: TRBV20-1
D gene: TRBD2

CDR3 DNA: TGCGCCAGCAGCCCCCCAGGGGCCTTGAATGAAAAACTGTTTTTT
CDR3 protein: CASSPPGALNEKLFF
J gene: TRBJ1-4
clone size: -
V gene: TRBV5-1
D gene: -

CDR3 DNA: TGTGCCAGCAGCTTAGCGGGGCAGCGGAACACTGAAGCTTTCTTT
CDR3 protein: CASSLAGQRNTEAFF
J gene: TRBJ1-1
clone size: -
V gene: TRBV7-2
D gene: -

CDR3 DNA: TGTGCCAGCTCACCGGCCCAGTCCCGCGGAGATACGCAGTATTTT
CDR3 protein: CASSPAQSRGDTQYF
J gene: TRBJ2-3
clone size: few
V gene: TRBV18
D gene: -

CDR3 DNA: TGTGCCAGCAGTGCAGCCAAAAACATTCAGTACTTC
CDR3 protein: CASSAAKNIQYF
J gene: TRBJ2-4
clone size: -
V gene: TRBV6-2/TRBV6-3
D gene: -

CDR3 DNA: TGTGCCAGCAGCCTCGGACAGTTTTGGCCCCAGCATTTT
CDR3 protein: CASSLGQFWPQHF
J gene: TRBJ1-5
clone size: -
V gene: TRBV11-1
D gene: -

CDR3 DNA: TGTGCCAGCAGCCCGACGGGCGCCCCAGGGACGCAGTACTTC
CDR3 protein: CASSPTGAPGTQYF
J gene: TRBJ2-7
clone size: few
V gene: TRBV28
D gene: -